The entry below gives a single T cell receptor beta chain sequence along with its context. As yet, its antigen is unknown. At one of its ends the junction is not consistent with the germline gene, which may arise from a read error. CD8+CD57+ cell expansion had been shown by flow cytometry in patients chosen for sequencing. The CDR3 is 15 residues long. The V gene's germline CDR1 is SEHNR and CDR2 FQNEAQ (reference sequence). The data are from a study of CD8+CD57+ T cells in acquired aplastic anemia. Overall study context: Yields of DNA that came from sorted CD4+ and CD8+ cells averaged roughly 3.2 ug. Regarding the study as a whole: The same twenty-nine CD8+ CDR3 sequences occurred in patients and in controls. No significant patient-versus-control difference appeared in CD8+ Simpson's diversity.

Genomic DNA provided the template from which TCR beta VDJ and CDR3 profiles were obtained. TCRdb reprocessed the reads via MiXCR and lists one record per CDR3 protein. The sample lists 270,000 or so distinct CDR3 sequences; roughly 82% were seen once. The sequencing input was sorted CD4+, CD8+, or CD8+CD57+ T cells (not recorded which) from PBMCs. The chain carries TRBV7-9 and TRBJ1-2; D ambiguous. This clonotype was sampled from a human donor with aplastic anemia. The CDR3 spells CASSLRETQYYGYTF. The CDR3 DNA reads as TGTGCCAGCAGCTTGAGAGAGACCCAGTACTACGGCTACACCTTC. The full variable domain, rest sourced from reference TRBV7-9 and TRBJ1-2, is DTGVSQNPRHKITKRGQNVTFRCDPISEHNRLYWYRQTLGQGPEFLTYFQNEAQLEKSRLLSDRFSAERPKGSFSTLEIQRTEQGDSAMYLCASSLRETQYYGYTFGSGTRLTVV.